This record looks at one TCR beta chain sequence and its context. Its antigen is undetermined. Looked up from germline, CDR1 is SGHKS and CDR2 is YYEKEE (reference sequence). This CDR3 contains 13 residues. Trimming shortened V by 4 bases and J by 8 bases, and 15 bases separated the two germline ends. The data stem from a study of post-analysis software for immune sequencing data. Prepared libraries of TCR beta cDNA carried unique molecular identifiers. TCRdb called the PCR reads again in MiXCR, with one record for every CDR3 protein. Among over 700,000 distinct CDR3 sequences listed, 25% to 30% were seen once. Whole-study results and caveats: With TRBV5-6, TRBV5-1 and TRBV20-1 included, about five TRBV segments were more frequent in patients than in controls.

The sequencing input was blood. The TCR sequence derives from a girl aged 5 to 17 with multiple sclerosis. The rearrangement uses TRBV5-5 and TRBJ1-2; TRBD1 might be the D (6 bases). CDR3 region: CASSLEGGTGYTF. The CDR3 DNA reads as TGTGCCAGCAGCCTGGAAGGGGGGACCGGCTACACCTTC.